This TCR beta chain derives from a study of cytomegalovirus exposure and HLA in healthy donors. Study observations and caveats: Earlier analysis looked at TCR beta V segments, and most were productive about 90% or about 30% of the time. Relative to equally common others, HLA-associated TCR beta chains showed greater clonal expansion in a later analysis.

Trimming left V 4 bases short and J 7 bases short, with 18 bases between. The CDR3 runs to 15 residues. Germline assignment: CDR1 SGHRS and CDR2 YFSETQ. Notes on this clone: Its specificity is unknown.

The study ran its PCR with 60 Vbeta and 13 Jbeta primers. Produced via immunoSEQ multiplex PCR; TCRdb's table is partial and in-frame only. Of 150,000 to 200,000 clones listed, approximately 73% are singletons. The sequencing input was PBMCs. The chain recombines TRBV5-1 with TRBJ2-1, with D perhaps matching TRBD2 (5 bases). This receptor was identified in a woman in her twenties or thirties in good health and CMV-seropositive. The CDR3 region is CASSLGVNRENEQFF. The CDR3, as DNA: TGCGCCAGCAGCCTTGGGGTGAATAGGGAGAATGAGCAGTTCTTC.